Each of the 10 T cell receptor beta chains below was sequenced from the same sample in a study of blood T cell repertoires in COVID-19. Repertoires were generated with immunoSEQ multiplex PCR, while TCRdb's copy carries only in-frame clones and drops some. This sample has 130,000 or so clones, with roughly four fifths found just once. The sample comprised peripheral blood. These receptors originate from a woman aged 55 to 70 with acute or convalescent COVID-19.

The rearrangement uses TRBV2 and TRBJ1-4, with TRBD1 as a possible D gene (5 bases). Trimming took 7 bases from V and 0 from J, leaving 15 bases between them. This CDR3 region has 16 residues. Looked up from germline, CDR1 is SNHLY and CDR2 is FYNNEI. DNA for the CDR3: TGTGCCAGCACAGGGATGGGTTTTGCAACTAATGAAAAACTGTTTTTT. It encodes CASTGMGFATNEKLFF.

J is TRBJ1-6 and V is TRBV27; D is ambiguous. Per the germline V gene, CDR1 is MNHEY and CDR2 is SMNVEV (reference sequence). Trimming removed 2 bases from V and 10 bases from J, with 12 bases in between. CDR3 length: 14 residues. This chain's CDR3 is CASSLEQRRSPLHF. CDR3 coding DNA: TGTGCCAGCAGTTTAGAGCAGCGACGCTCACCCCTCCACTTT.

The CDR3 DNA reads TGTGCCAGCAGTTCGGGACAGGGGGACCGGGAGCAGTACTTC. Translation gives CASSSGQGDREQYF. The chain carries TRBV28 and TRBJ2-7, with 11 bases that match TRBD1. Per the germline V gene, CDR1 is MDHEN and CDR2 is SYDVKM. V lost 4 bases to trimming and J lost 7 bases; unmatched junction nucleotides: 6. The CDR3 contains 14 residues.

The rearrangement links TRBV21-1 to TRBJ2-7; TRBD1 reflects the table's D call only, with no check against the DNA. TRBV21-1 is designated a pseudogene. This CDR3 spans 15 amino acids. This CDR3 is CASSPRCRQGGEQYV. For the CDR3, the DNA is TGTGCCAGCAGCCCGCGATGTAGACAGGGCGGGGAGCAGTACGTC.

The chain couples TRBV24-1 to TRBJ1-2, with 8 nucleotides matching TRBD1. Germline CDR1 reads KGHDR; CDR2 reads SFDVKD. The ends lost 5 bases at V and 8 bases at J; junction bases unmatched: 9. This CDR3 has 14 residues. The CDR3 reads CATSGGLTGDGYTF. In DNA, the CDR3 is TGTGCCACCAGTGGGGGTCTGACAGGGGACGGCTACACCTTC.

The gene calls are TRBV6-1 and TRBJ2-2; D call uncertain. This CDR3 region has 18 residues. The V and J ends lost 1 base and 6 bases respectively, with 21 bases between them. Looked up from germline, CDR1 is MNHNS and CDR2 is SASEGT. CDR3 in amino acids: CASSEVRPSALSPGELFF. The DNA for the CDR3 is TGTGCCAGCAGTGAAGTACGTCCGAGCGCTTTATCCCCCGGGGAGCTGTTTTTT.

The rearrangement joins TRBV5-8 to TRBJ1-4; D uncertain. The CDR3 totals 17 residues. CDR1 and CDR2 from the germline V gene are SGHTS and YDEGEE. Between the trimmed V and J ends, which lost 4 bases and 3 bases, there was a span of 19 bases. The CDR3 DNA reads TGTGCCAGCAGCCCCAACAAATGGTACGGGGCTAATGAAAAACTGTTTTTT. It specifies CASSPNKWYGANEKLFF. The full variable domain, rest sourced from reference TRBV5-8 and TRBJ1-4, is EAGVTQSPTHLIKTRGQQATLRCSPISGHTSVYWYQQALGLGLQFLLWYDEGEERNRGNFPPRFSGRQFPNYSSELNVNALELEDSALYLCASSPNKWYGANEKLFFGSGTQLSVL.

The chain is built from TRBV10-1 and TRBJ2-5; weak D call: TRBD2 (6 bases). This CDR3 region has 14 residues. Germline V gives CDR1 WNHNN, CDR2 SYGVQD (reference sequence). V shed 3 bases and J shed 1 base, with 9 bases lying between them. The CDR3: CASSDGGVQETQYF. As DNA, the CDR3 is TGCGCCAGCAGTGATGGCGGGGTCCAAGAGACCCAGTACTTC.

This chain links TRBV11-2 with TRBJ2-2, with 7 bases lining up with TRBD1. This CDR3 is built from 16 residues. J lost 5 bases, V lost 0 bases, and 6 bases had no gene match. Per germline, CDR1 SGHAT and CDR2 FQNNGV. The CDR3 region is CASSLDTGVRTGELFF. The CDR3 DNA sequence: TGTGCCAGCAGCTTAGACACAGGGGTTCGGACCGGGGAGCTGTTTTTT.

This chain links TRBV2 with TRBJ1-5; possibly TRBD1 for D (5 bases). Germline CDR1 reads SNHLY; CDR2 reads FYNNEI. V dropped 7 bases and J dropped 0 bases, with 7 bases sitting between them. The CDR3 extends over 13 amino acids. The CDR3 loop is CASNQGSNQPQHF. The CDR3 DNA reads TGTGCCAGCAACCAGGGTAGCAATCAGCCCCAGCATTTT.